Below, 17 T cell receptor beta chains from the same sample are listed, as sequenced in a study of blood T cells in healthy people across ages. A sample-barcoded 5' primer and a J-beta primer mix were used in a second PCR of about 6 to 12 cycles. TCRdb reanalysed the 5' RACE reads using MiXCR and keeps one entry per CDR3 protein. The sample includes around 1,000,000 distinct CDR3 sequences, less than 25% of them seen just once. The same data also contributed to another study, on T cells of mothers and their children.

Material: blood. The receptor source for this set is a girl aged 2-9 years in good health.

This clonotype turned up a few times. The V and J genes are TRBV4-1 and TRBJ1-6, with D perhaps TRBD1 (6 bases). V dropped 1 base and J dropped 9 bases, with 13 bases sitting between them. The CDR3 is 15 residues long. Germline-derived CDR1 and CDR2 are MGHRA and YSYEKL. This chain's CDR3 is CASSQGTVIGSPLHF. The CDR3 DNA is TGCGCCAGCAGCCAAGGGACAGTTATTGGTTCACCCCTCCACTTT.

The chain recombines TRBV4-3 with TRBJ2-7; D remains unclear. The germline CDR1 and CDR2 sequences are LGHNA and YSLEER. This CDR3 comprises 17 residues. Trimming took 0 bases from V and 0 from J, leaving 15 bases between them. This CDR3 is CASSQEISPVGSYEQYF. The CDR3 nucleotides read TGCGCCAGCAGCCAAGAGATCAGCCCAGTGGGCTCCTACGAGCAGTACTTC.

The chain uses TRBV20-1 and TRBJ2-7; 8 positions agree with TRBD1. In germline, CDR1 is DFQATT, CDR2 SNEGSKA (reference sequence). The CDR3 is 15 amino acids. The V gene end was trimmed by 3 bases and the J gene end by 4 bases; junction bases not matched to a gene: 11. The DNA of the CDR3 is TGCAGTGCTAGGGAGGTCCGGACAGGGTTATACGAGCAGTACTTC. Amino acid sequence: CSAREVRTGLYEQYF.

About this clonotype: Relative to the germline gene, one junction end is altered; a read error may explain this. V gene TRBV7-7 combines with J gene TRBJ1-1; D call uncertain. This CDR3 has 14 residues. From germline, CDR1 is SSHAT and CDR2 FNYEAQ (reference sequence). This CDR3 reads CASSCMRGHTEAFF. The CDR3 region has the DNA TGTGCTAGCAGCTGCATGCGGGGTCACACTGAAGCTTTCTTT.

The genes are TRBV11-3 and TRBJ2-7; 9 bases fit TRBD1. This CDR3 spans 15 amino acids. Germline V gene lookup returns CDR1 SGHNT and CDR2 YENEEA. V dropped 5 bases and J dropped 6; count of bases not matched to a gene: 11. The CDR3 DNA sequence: TGTGCCAGCAGCCCCGGACAGGGGTCATTCGGCGAGCAGTACTTC. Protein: CASSPGQGSFGEQYF.

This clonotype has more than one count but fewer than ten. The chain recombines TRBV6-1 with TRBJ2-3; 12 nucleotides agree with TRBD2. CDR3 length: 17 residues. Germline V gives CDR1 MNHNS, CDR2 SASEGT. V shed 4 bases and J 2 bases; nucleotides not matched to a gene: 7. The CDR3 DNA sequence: TGTGCCAGCAGTGGGACTAGCGGGATTTCAATCACAGATACGCAGTATTTT. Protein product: CASSGTSGISITDTQYF.

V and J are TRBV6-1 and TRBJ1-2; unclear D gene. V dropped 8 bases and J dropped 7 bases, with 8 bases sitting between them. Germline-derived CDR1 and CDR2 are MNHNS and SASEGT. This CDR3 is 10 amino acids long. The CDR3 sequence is CASRAGGYTF. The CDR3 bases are TGTGCCAGCCGGGCGGGTGGCTACACCTTC.

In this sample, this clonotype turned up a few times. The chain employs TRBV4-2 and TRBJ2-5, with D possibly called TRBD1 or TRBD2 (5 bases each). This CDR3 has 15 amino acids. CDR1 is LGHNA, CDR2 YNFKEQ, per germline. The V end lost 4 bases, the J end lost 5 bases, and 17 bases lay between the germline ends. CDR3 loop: CASSRGPGREETQYF. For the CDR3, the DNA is TGTGCCAGCAGCCGAGGGCCAGGGCGTGAGGAGACCCAGTACTTC.

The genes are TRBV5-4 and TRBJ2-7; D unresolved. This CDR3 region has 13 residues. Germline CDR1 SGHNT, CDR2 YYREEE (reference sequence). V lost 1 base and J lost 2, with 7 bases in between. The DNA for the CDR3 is TGTGCCAGCAGCTTGTCGGCGACCTACGAGCAGTACTTC. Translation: CASSLSATYEQYF.

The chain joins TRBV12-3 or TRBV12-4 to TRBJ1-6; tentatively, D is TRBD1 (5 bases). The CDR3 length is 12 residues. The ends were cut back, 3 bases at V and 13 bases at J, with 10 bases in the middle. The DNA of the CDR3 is TGTGCCAGCAGTTTTTCGCAGGGCCCCCTCCACTTT. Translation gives CASSFSQGPLHF.

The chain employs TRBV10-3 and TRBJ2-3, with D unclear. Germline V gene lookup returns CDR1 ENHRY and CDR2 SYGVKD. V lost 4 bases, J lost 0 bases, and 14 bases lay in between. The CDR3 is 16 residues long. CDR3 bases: TGTGCCATCAGTGGGACGGGCTCACCTAGCACAGATACGCAGTATTTT. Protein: CAISGTGSPSTDTQYF.

CDR3 DNA: TGTGCTAGTGGTTCGGGGGATCAGCCCCAGCATTTT. Translated: CASGSGDQPQHF. The chain couples TRBV12-5 to TRBJ1-5; D possibly corresponds to TRBD1 (5 bases). The V and J ends lost 4 bases and 5 bases respectively, with 6 bases between them. Germline-derived CDR1 and CDR2 are LGHNT and FRNRAP. The CDR3 is 12 residues long.

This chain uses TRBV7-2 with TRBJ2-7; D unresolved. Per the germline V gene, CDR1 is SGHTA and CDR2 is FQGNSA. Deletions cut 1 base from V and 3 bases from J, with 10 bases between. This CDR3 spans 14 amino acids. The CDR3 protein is CASSLGAQGYEQYF. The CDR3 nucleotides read TGTGCCAGCAGCTTAGGGGCCCAAGGCTACGAGCAGTACTTC.

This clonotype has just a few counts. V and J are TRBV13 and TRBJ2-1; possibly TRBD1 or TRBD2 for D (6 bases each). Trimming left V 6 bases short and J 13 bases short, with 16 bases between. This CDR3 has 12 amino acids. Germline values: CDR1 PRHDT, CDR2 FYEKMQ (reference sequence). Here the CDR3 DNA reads TGTGCCAGCAGTTTAAGGGGGGCCCCTCAGTTCTTC. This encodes CASSLRGAPQFF.

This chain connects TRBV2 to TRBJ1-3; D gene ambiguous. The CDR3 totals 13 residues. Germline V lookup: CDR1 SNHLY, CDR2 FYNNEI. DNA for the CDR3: TGTGCACAGCAGAGGCTCTCTGGAAACACCATATATTTT. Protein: CAQQRLSGNTIYF.

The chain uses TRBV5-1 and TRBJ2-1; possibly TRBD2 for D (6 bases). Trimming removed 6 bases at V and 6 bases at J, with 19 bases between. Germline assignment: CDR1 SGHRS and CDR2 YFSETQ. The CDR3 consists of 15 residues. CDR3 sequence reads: CASKGGGQFANEQFF. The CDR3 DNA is TGCGCCAGCAAGGGAGGAGGCCAGTTCGCCAATGAGCAGTTCTTC.

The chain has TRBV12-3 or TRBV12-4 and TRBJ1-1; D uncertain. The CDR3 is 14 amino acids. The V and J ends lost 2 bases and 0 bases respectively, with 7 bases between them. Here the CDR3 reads CASSLNPVNTEAFF. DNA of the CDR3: TGTGCCAGCAGTTTAAACCCAGTGAACACTGAAGCTTTCTTT.